The sequence of this T cell receptor (beta chain) was determined in a study of T cells in Graves' hyperthyroidism and ophthalmopathy. General study findings and limits: Appearing also in blood were most of the thyroid clonotypes expanded above 0.001.

The CDR3 runs 15 residues. From germline, CDR1 is ENHRY and CDR2 SYGVKD. Deletions cut 6 bases from V and 4 bases from J, with 17 bases between. Regions amplified from RNA transcripts were the TCR beta CDR3 regions. In the first-round RT-PCR of the TCR CDR3, the HTBI primer set was used. TCRdb fed the multiplex PCR reads into MiXCR, producing one record per CDR3 protein. Of around 600,000 distinct CDR3 sequences in the sample, 13% to 15% were seen once. This clonotype appeared many times. Its matching antigen is unknown. The rearrangement links TRBV10-3 to TRBJ2-3, with D possibly called TRBD1 or TRBD2 (6 bases each). This clonotype was sampled from a woman in her forties or fifties with Graves' ophthalmopathy. Sequenced material: blood. Here the CDR3 DNA reads TGTGCCATCAGCCCACAGGGAGGTAGGGCAGATACGCAGTATTTT. Residues: CAISPQGGRADTQYF.